Detailed here is one TCR beta chain. This entry is derived from a study of radiotherapy plus CTLA-4 blockade in lung cancer. Between the trimmed V and J ends, which lost 2 bases and 0 bases, there was a span of 11 bases. The CDR3 loop spans 15 amino acids. Germline CDR1 SGHVS, CDR2 FNYEAQ. Repertoires were generated with immunoSEQ multiplex PCR, while TCRdb's copy carries only in-frame clones and drops some. The sample carries tens of thousands of clones, approximately 80% recorded once. The input for sequencing was peripheral blood, taken from a patient treated with radiotherapy plus ipilimumab. This rearrangement joins TRBV7-6 to TRBJ2-7; D assignment may be TRBD1 or TRBD2 (7 bases each). The clonotype originates from a human donor with non-small cell lung cancer who had stable disease on radiotherapy plus ipilimumab. Written as DNA, the CDR3 is TGTGCCAGCAGCTTACAGGGGGGGAGCTCCTACGAGCAGTACTTC. It translates to CASSLQGGSSYEQYF.